Below, 30 T cell receptor beta chains from the same sample are listed, as sequenced in a study of T cells after yellow fever vaccination. TCRdb re-called the 5' RACE reads with MiXCR, one entry per CDR3 protein. The profile shows approximately 580,000 distinct CDR3 sequences, about 15% of them singletons. Specimen: PBMCs, collected less than 6 days after the first yellow fever vaccination. These receptors all come from a man aged 18 to 29 who received the YFV17D yellow fever vaccine.

The sample holds a few counts of this clonotype. The chain is built from TRBV7-9 and TRBJ2-3, with 7 bases matching TRBD2. The CDR3 has 15 residues. J was trimmed by 1 base and V by 4 bases; bases with no gene match: 5. CDR1 is SEHNR and CDR2 is FQNEAQ in the germline V gene (reference sequence). CDR3 nucleotides: TGTGCCAGCAGCTCTACTAGCGTGGGCACAGATACGCAGTATTTT. Its translation is CASSSTSVGTDTQYF.

The chain links TRBV20-1 to TRBJ2-6; D may be TRBD2 (5 bases). The germline V gene has CDR1 DFQATT and CDR2 SNEGSKA (reference sequence). With 0 bases removed from V and 2 bases from J, the gap between germline ends came to 20 bases. This CDR3 contains 19 residues. The CDR3 here is CSARDQRAGFLPGANVLTF. Written as DNA, the CDR3 is TGCAGTGCTAGAGACCAGAGGGCAGGTTTTCTCCCTGGGGCCAACGTCCTGACTTTC.

This clonotype has a handful of counts. This sequence joins TRBV19 and TRBJ2-5; D gene unclear. Deletions cut 3 bases from V and 5 bases from J, with 22 bases between. Germline CDR1 and CDR2: LNHDA and SQIVND (reference sequence). The CDR3 loop spans 17 amino acids. The CDR3, as DNA: TGTGCCAGTAGTATCGGATTCGAGCGATTAGACGTCGAGACCCAGTACTTC. This translates into CASSIGFERLDVETQYF.

The V and J genes are TRBV12-3 or TRBV12-4 and TRBJ2-2, with D perhaps TRBD2 (6 bases). This CDR3 is 13 amino acids long. V was clipped by 4 bases and J by 4 bases, with 7 bases between them. CDR3 nucleotides: TGTGCCAGCAGTTGGGGGGTCACCGGGGAGCTGTTTTTT. This codes for CASSWGVTGELFF.

V gene TRBV6-1 combines with J gene TRBJ1-6; D not certain. V lost 8 bases, J lost 9 bases, and 14 bases lay in between. This CDR3 has 13 residues. Germline V gene sequence: CDR1 MNHNS, CDR2 SASEGT. CDR3 residues: CASPPKTGSPLHF. CDR3 coding DNA: TGTGCCAGCCCGCCTAAGACGGGTTCACCCCTCCACTTT.

This clonotype was seen many times. This chain connects TRBV5-1 to TRBJ2-6; the match to TRBD1 covers 7 bases. J gave up 2 bases and V 4 bases, and 3 bases lay outside the gene matches. Germline CDR1 is SGHRS and CDR2 is YFSETQ. CDR3 length equals 15 residues. The CDR3 DNA reads TGCGCCAGCAGCCCAGACAGGGCTGGGGCCAACGTCCTGACTTTC. It yields the protein CASSPDRAGANVLTF.

The chain is built from TRBV12-3 or TRBV12-4 and TRBJ1-2; D remains unclear. Trimming stripped 0 bases from V and 3 bases from J, with 8 bases between. The CDR3 runs 14 residues. CDR3 loop: CASSLARSDYGYTF. The CDR3 coding sequence is TGTGCCAGCAGTTTAGCGCGTTCTGACTATGGCTACACCTTC.

A few counts support this clonotype. V usage is TRBV24-1 and J usage is TRBJ2-2; D is possibly TRBD1 (6 bases). CDR1 and CDR2 from the germline V gene are KGHDR and SFDVKD. CDR3 length: 15 residues. V was clipped by 4 bases and J by 1 base, with 9 bases between them. CDR3 in DNA: TGTGCCACCAGTGACGGACAGTTGAACACCGGGGAGCTGTTTTTT. Its translation: CATSDGQLNTGELFF.

This clonotype was seen repeatedly, ten times or more. The genes are TRBV4-3 and TRBJ2-3; TRBD2 might be the D (6 bases). CDR1 LGHNA and CDR2 YSLEER come from the germline V gene. The CDR3 is 16 residues long. Trimming pared 0 bases from V and 1 base from J, leaving 11 bases between. DNA of the CDR3: TGCGCCAGCAGCCAAGACCCTCGCGGGGGCACAGATACGCAGTATTTT. Encoded protein: CASSQDPRGGTDTQYF.

This chain uses TRBV4-1 with TRBJ2-2; TRBD2 aligns across 12 bases. CDR3 length: 16 residues. The germline V gene has CDR1 MGHRA and CDR2 YSYEKL. V was pared by 5 bases and J by 8 bases, with 9 bases of the junction left unmatched. The CDR3 protein is CASSFGGTSGFGELFF. The DNA for the CDR3 is TGCGCCAGCAGCTTCGGAGGGACTAGCGGGTTTGGGGAGCTGTTTTTT.

The chain recombines TRBV7-8 with TRBJ2-2; no firm D call. The CDR3 runs to 15 residues. Trimming removed 3 bases at V and 2 bases at J, with 10 bases between. The germline V gene has CDR1 SGHVS and CDR2 FQNEAQ. CDR3 bases: TGTGCCAGCAGCTTCCAACGACTCAACACCGGGGAGCTGTTTTTT. Its translation is CASSFQRLNTGELFF.

In its sample, this clonotype was seen many times. The chain uses TRBV5-4 and TRBJ1-2, with TRBD1 identical over 7 bases. Germline V CDR1 and CDR2: SGHNT, YYREEE (reference sequence). V was clipped by 0 bases and J by 7 bases; unmatched bases: 6. This CDR3 contains 14 residues. The CDR3 DNA is TGTGCCAGCAGCTTGGAGAACAGGGGTGGTGGCTACACCTTC. It specifies CASSLENRGGGYTF.

The chain carries TRBV10-3 and TRBJ2-7; TRBD2 might be the D (5 bases). CDR1 and CDR2 from the germline V gene are ENHRY and SYGVKD. The length of the CDR3 is 13 residues. The V gene lost 8 bases and the J gene lost 0 bases, with 11 bases spanning the gap. The CDR3 DNA sequence: TGTGCCATCGCAGAGGGCAGCTCCTACGAGCAGTACTTC. Translated, it gives CAIAEGSSYEQYF.

A few counts support this clonotype. This chain links TRBV6-5 with TRBJ1-6; D remains ambiguous. Germline CDR1 MNHEY, CDR2 SVGAGI. The CDR3 loop spans 14 amino acids. Trimming took 6 bases from V and 7 from J, leaving 13 bases between them. The CDR3 is CASSRIVENSPLHF. The CDR3 DNA is TGTGCCAGCAGCCGGATAGTGGAGAATTCACCCCTCCACTTT.

This clonotype is medium-sized within its sample. V gene TRBV7-2 combines with J gene TRBJ1-4; D is unresolved. The V end lost 5 bases, the J end lost 0 bases, and 16 bases lay between the germline ends. Per the germline V gene, CDR1 is SGHTA and CDR2 is FQGNSA. The CDR3 spans 17 residues. The CDR3 region has the DNA TGTGCCAGCAGCCCCGGCGGAGGGCGTGCAACTAATGAAAAACTGTTTTTT. It encodes CASSPGGGRATNEKLFF.

V and J are TRBV29-1 and TRBJ1-4, with D maybe TRBD1 (5 bases). The V end was cut by 7 bases, the J end by 8 bases, with 20 bases between. The length of the CDR3 is 14 residues. The germline CDR1 and CDR2 sequences are SQVTM and ANQGSEA. CDR3 nucleotides: TGCAGCGCTAACCCGTGGGGGGTAGGGGAAAAACTGTTTTTT. Its protein product is CSANPWGVGEKLFF.

This clonotype was seen only once. The chain links TRBV19 to TRBJ2-7; D uncertain. V lost 4 bases, J lost 2 bases, and 9 bases lay in between. This CDR3 has 13 residues. Germline-derived CDR1 and CDR2 are LNHDA and SQIVND (reference sequence). The CDR3 DNA is TGTGCCAGTAGTACGGGCCTGCCCTACGAGCAGTACTTC. It codes for CASSTGLPYEQYF.

This clonotype was counted between two and nine times. V usage is TRBV5-6 and J usage is TRBJ2-2; TRBD1 aligns across 8 bases. The CDR3 is made up of 17 amino acids. Trimming took 1 base from V and 1 from J; bases not matched to a gene: 6. The germline gives CDR1 SGHDT, CDR2 YYEEEE. CDR3 bases: TGTGCCAGCAGCTTGTATTTCGGGACAGGGAACACCGGGGAGCTGTTTTTT. Residues: CASSLYFGTGNTGELFF. The full variable domain, its missing parts supplied by reference TRBV5-6 and TRBJ2-2, is DAGVTQSPTHLIKTRGQQVTLRCSPKSGHDTVSWYQQALGQGPQFIFQYYEEEERQRGNFPDRFSGHQFPNYSSELNVNALLLGDSALYLCASSLYFGTGNTGELFFGEGSRLTVL.

This clonotype showed up just a few times. The gene calls are TRBV6-1 and TRBJ1-2; D not certain. The CDR3 has 14 residues. V was pared by 6 bases and J by 7 bases, with 18 bases between. Germline-derived CDR1 and CDR2 are MNHNS and SASEGT. CDR3 in DNA: TGTGCCAGCAGGTCAGGCTCCGTCCCTTTTGGCTACACCTTC. Protein product: CASRSGSVPFGYTF.

The rearrangement uses TRBV4-1 and TRBJ2-7; 8 nucleotides line up with TRBD1. The CDR3 runs to 15 residues. The trim removed 0 bases at V and 4 bases at J, leaving 5 bases unmatched. Germline loops: CDR1 MGHRA, CDR2 YSYEKL. The CDR3 protein is CASSQDLGQAYEQYF. DNA for the CDR3: TGCGCCAGCAGCCAAGACCTGGGACAGGCTTACGAGCAGTACTTC.

This clonotype was seen a handful of times. This rearrangement joins TRBV11-2 to TRBJ2-7, with unresolved D. This CDR3 contains 13 residues. CDR1 SGHAT and CDR2 FQNNGV come from the germline V gene. The V gene lost 1 base and the J gene lost 1 base, with 5 bases spanning the gap. The CDR3 protein is CASSLAASYEQYF. The CDR3 DNA is TGTGCCAGCAGCTTAGCGGCTTCCTACGAGCAGTACTTC.

The chain carries TRBV3-1 and TRBJ1-1; no clear D. CDR3 length: 12 residues. CDR1 and CDR2 (germline): LGHDT, YNNKEL (reference sequence). V lost 0 bases, J lost 7 bases, and 6 bases lay in between. This CDR3 reads CASSQEESEAFF. CDR3 DNA: TGTGCCAGCAGCCAAGAAGAGAGTGAAGCTTTCTTT.

The chain joins TRBV7-2 to TRBJ2-1; D may correspond to TRBD1 or TRBD2 (5 bases each). The ends were cut back, 1 base at V and 6 bases at J, with 13 bases in the middle. CDR1 is SGHTA, CDR2 FQGNSA, per germline. The CDR3 loop spans 15 amino acids. This CDR3 is CASSLGGMGSNEQFF. The DNA for the CDR3 is TGTGCCAGCAGCTTAGGGGGGATGGGCAGCAATGAGCAGTTCTTC.

The chain links TRBV6-6 to TRBJ1-6; D is unresolved. The V gene lost 8 bases and the J gene lost 8 bases, with 7 bases spanning the gap. The CDR3 covers 11 residues. Germline V gene sequence: CDR1 MNHNY, CDR2 SVGAGI (reference sequence). The CDR3 loop reads CASREDSPLHF. Written as DNA, the CDR3 is TGTGCCAGCCGGGAGGATTCACCCCTCCACTTT.

V is TRBV6-2 or TRBV6-3 and J is TRBJ1-1; no reliable D call. CDR1 and CDR2 from the germline V gene are MNHEY and SVGEGT. Deletions cut 6 bases from V and 1 base from J, with 12 bases between. This CDR3 is 14 amino acids long. CDR3 protein: CASSKYRENTEAFF. The CDR3 DNA sequence: TGTGCCAGCAGCAAATACCGGGAGAACACTGAAGCTTTCTTT.

The chain has TRBV5-6 and TRBJ2-7; 11 nucleotides line up with TRBD1. Trimming cost V 9 bases and J 3 bases; bases outside gene matches: 5. The CDR3 runs 13 residues. The germline CDR1 and CDR2 sequences are SGHDT and YYEEEE. The chain's CDR3 is CATRDRGSYEQYF. CDR3 DNA: TGTGCCACCCGGGACAGGGGGAGCTACGAGCAGTACTTC.

A few counts support this clonotype. V gene TRBV5-1 combines with J gene TRBJ1-1, with 8 nucleotides matching TRBD1. Looked up from germline, CDR1 is SGHRS and CDR2 is YFSETQ. The junction had 12 bases not matched to a gene; V was cut back by 4 bases and J by 7 bases. The CDR3 spans 15 residues. The CDR3 is CASSRGDRSTSEAFF. The CDR3 nucleotides read TGCGCCAGCAGCCGAGGGGACAGGTCTACAAGTGAAGCTTTCTTT.

This clonotype was seen a few times. The CDR3 bases are TGCGCCAGCAGCCAAGTCGGGGAGGGGGACGAGCAGTACTTC. Protein: CASSQVGEGDEQYF. The chain is built from TRBV4-1 and TRBJ2-7; tentatively, D is TRBD2 (7 bases). This CDR3 has 14 amino acids. Germline V gives CDR1 MGHRA, CDR2 YSYEKL. V lost 1 base and J lost 5, with 12 bases in between.

V usage is TRBV7-9 and J usage is TRBJ2-5, with D possibly TRBD1 on 6 matching bases. Per the germline V gene, CDR1 is SEHNR and CDR2 is FQNEAQ (reference sequence). This CDR3 has 15 residues. The V gene lost 5 bases and the J gene lost 5 bases, with 18 bases spanning the gap. The CDR3 spells CASSPRPGVMETQYF. In nucleotides, the CDR3 is TGTGCCAGCAGCCCAAGGCCAGGGGTGATGGAGACCCAGTACTTC.

The chain joins TRBV5-1 to TRBJ1-1; D is unresolved. The length of the CDR3 is 14 residues. V dropped 4 bases and J dropped 1 base, with 11 bases sitting between them. Looked up from germline, CDR1 is SGHRS and CDR2 is YFSETQ. This CDR3 reads CASSPRHENTEAFF. In DNA form, the CDR3 reads TGCGCCAGCAGCCCACGACACGAGAACACTGAAGCTTTCTTT.